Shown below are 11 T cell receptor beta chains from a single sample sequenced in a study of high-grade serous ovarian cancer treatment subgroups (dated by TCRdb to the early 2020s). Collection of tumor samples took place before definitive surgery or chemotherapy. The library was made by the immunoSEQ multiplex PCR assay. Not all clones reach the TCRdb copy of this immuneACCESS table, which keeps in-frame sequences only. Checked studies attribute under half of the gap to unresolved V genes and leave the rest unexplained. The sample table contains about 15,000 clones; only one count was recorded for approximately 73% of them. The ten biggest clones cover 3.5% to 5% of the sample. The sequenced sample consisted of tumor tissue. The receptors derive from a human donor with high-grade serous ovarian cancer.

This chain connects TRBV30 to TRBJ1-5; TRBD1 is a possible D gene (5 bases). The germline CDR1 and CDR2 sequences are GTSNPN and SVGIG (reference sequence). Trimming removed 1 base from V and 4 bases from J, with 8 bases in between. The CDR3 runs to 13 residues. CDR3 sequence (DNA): TGTGCCTGGAGTGGCAGGACAAATCAGCCCCAGCATTTT. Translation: CAWSGRTNQPQHF.

The CDR3: CASSLEDRGAEQYF. The CDR3 DNA reads as TGCGCCAGCAGCCTAGAGGACAGGGGGGCCGAGCAGTACTTC. The genes are TRBV4-1 and TRBJ2-5, with TRBD1 matching over 10 bases. The DNA end is a closer match to TRBJ2-7, so the J assignment may be wrong. This CDR3 is 14 amino acids long. From germline, CDR1 is MGHRA and CDR2 YSYEKL.

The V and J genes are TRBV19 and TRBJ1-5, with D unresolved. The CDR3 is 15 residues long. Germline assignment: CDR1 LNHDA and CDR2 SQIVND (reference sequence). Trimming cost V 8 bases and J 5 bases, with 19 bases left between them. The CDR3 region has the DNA TGTGCCAGTCGGACCTCGGATCCCGGTCATCAGCCCCAGCATTTT. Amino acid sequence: CASRTSDPGHQPQHF.

CDR3 coding DNA: TGTGCCAGTAGTATAGATGACCGGACGGAAGAGACCCAGTACTTC. Its protein is CASSIDDRTEETQYF. The V and J genes are TRBV19 and TRBJ2-5; D not certain. Germline loops: CDR1 LNHDA, CDR2 SQIVND (reference sequence). V gave up 0 bases and J gave up 3 bases, with 11 bases separating them. The CDR3 extends over 15 amino acids.

This CDR3 is CASSPAGGHEKLFF. CDR3 sequence (DNA): TGCGCCAGCAGCCCCGCGGGGGGGCATGAAAAACTGTTTTTT. The gene calls are TRBV5-1 and TRBJ1-4; D might be TRBD1 (6 bases). Trimming pared 4 bases from V and 6 bases from J, leaving 13 bases between. Germline lookup yields CDR1 SGHRS and CDR2 YFSETQ. The CDR3 sequence is 14 residues long.

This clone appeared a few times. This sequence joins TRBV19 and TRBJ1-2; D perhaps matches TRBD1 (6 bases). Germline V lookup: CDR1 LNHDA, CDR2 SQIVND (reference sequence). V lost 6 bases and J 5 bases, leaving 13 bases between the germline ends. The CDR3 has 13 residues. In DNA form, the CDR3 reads TGTGCCAGTAGGACGGACCAGGGGTATGGCTACACCTTC. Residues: CASRTDQGYGYTF.

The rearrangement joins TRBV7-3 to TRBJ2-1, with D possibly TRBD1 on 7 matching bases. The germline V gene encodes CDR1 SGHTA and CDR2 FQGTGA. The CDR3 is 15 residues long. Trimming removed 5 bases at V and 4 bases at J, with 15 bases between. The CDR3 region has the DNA TGTGCCAGCAGCCTCCAGGGGGGTCAATACAATGAGCAGTTCTTC. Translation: CASSLQGGQYNEQFF.

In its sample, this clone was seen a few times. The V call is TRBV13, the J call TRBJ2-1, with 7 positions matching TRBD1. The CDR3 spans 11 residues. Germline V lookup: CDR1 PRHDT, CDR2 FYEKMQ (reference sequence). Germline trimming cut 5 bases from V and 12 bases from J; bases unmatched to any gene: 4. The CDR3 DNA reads TGTGCCAGCAGCACCCGGGACAGGCAGTTCTTC. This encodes CASSTRDRQFF.

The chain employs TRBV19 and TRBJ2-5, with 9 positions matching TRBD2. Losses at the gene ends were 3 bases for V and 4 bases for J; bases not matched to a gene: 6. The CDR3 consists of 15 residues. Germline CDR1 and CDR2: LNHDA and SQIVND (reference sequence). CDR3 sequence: CASSIQRGALETQYF. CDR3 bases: TGTGCCAGTAGTATCCAGCGGGGGGCCCTAGAGACCCAGTACTTC.

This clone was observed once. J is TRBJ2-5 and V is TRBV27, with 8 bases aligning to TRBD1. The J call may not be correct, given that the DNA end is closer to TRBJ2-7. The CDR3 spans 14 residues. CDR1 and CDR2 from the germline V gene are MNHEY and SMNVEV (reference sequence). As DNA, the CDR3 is TGTGCCAGCAGTTTAATGACAGGGGACTACGAGCAGTACTTC. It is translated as CASSLMTGDYEQYF.

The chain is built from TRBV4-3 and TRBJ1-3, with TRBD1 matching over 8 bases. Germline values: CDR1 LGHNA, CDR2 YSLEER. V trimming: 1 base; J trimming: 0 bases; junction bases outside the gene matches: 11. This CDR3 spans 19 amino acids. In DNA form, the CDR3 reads TGCGCCAGCAGCCAAGGTCGGACAGGGTTTATCCTCTCTGGAAACACCATATATTTT. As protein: CASSQGRTGFILSGNTIYF.